The T cell receptor (beta chain) described here comes from a study of shared clonotypes between healthy human individuals (dated by TCRdb to the early 2020s). With regard to the full study: A couple of women and three men aged 18 to 49 years were included in the cohort. Per donor, three plates each were used for CD4 naive and CD4 memory, two for CD8 naive, and one for CD8 memory. To estimate repertoire size and how much clonotype sharing occurs between individuals, the study deeply sequenced the blood TCR repertoires of roughly 5 healthy adults. Different laboratories and diverse techniques were used to prepare libraries and sequence TCR repertoires, to increase sequencing depth and limit assay-specific biases. Each donor's leukapheresis produced roughly between about 0.8 and 8.9 billion PBMCs. Here is what the overall study found, with its caveats: Larger estimated clonotype richness was generally found for naive subsets than for memory subsets. Only blood was sampled, and tissue TCR repertoires likely differ from those in blood. Incomplete sequencing was indicated by rarefaction of sorted-subset datasets, despite the large sequencing depth. Because the study included a small number of donors, the genetic and exposure-history diversity represented was limited. Higher generation probabilities were observed for clonotypes shared by all four sorted-subset donors than for non-shared clonotypes. Based on pairwise subsampling, the degree of clonotype sharing among donors was expected to be affected by sequencing depth. Sharing across a few donors was observed for around 5% of naive CD4, 3% to 4% of naive CD8, 2% to 2.5% of memory CD4, and roughly 0.4% of memory CD8 clonotypes.

Turning to this clone: Its antigen is unknown. No base quality values were provided; no much bigger clone lies one nucleotide off.

Healthy HIV-negative adults with no recently reported acute infections or vaccinations were included as donors. Only Caucasian adults living in Nashville, Tennessee, USA were represented among the donors. CD4+ T cells were enriched by magnetic negative selection, after which naive cells were positively selected on CD45RA and the negative fraction was taken as the memory subset. After blood collection by leukapheresis, PBMCs were isolated using Ficoll-Histopaque density gradient centrifugation and then cryopreserved in the vapor phase of liquid nitrogen. Purity and quantity of every magnetically sorted T cell population were checked by analytical flow cytometry. Genomic DNA was isolated from every sorted fraction and measured by UV absorbance on a Nanodrop 2000c. TCR CDR3 regions were amplified from genomic DNA by multiplex PCR using the deep immunoSEQ assay. Extracted genomic DNA from each cell subset was distributed evenly across all wells of several immunoSEQ 96-well plates, and each plate was treated as a replicate. For sorted subsets, each replicate PCR was loaded with roughly 0.2 ug genomic DNA, equivalent to roughly 30,000 T cell genomes. Purified libraries were quantified with a Qubit 3.0 fluorometer, sized on a Bioanalyzer 2100, and re-quantified with the KAPA Library Quantification kit. A separate single-read 150-cycle Illumina NextSeq 550 flow cell was used to sequence each immunoSEQ 96-well plate. Under the source paper's analysis protocol: Because the immunoSEQ output held only junctional sequences and lacked quality scores, the filtering could not match the filtering applied to full-length reads. Sequences were annotated with PyIR, a Python wrapper for IgBLAST v1.9, and V/J genes and CDR3 were assigned using IMGT germline references. Any read was removed if the V/J assignment was weak (E-value above 1e-6), the CDR3 was missing, or the read contained stop codons, out-of-frame junctions, or ambiguous translated residues. A V3J clonotype was defined by an identical inferred V gene, J gene, and CDR3 amino acid sequence. The percentage overlap between two repertoires was calculated by dividing the number of shared unique clonotypes by the size of the smaller repertoire. Repertoire richness was assessed with RTK rarefaction, the Chao1 estimator, and Recon v2.1 estimates of unobserved clonotypes. OLGA was used to compute generation probabilities for all TCRbeta clonotypes that the gDNA method yielded from four donors. The clones in this table, taken by TCRdb from immuneACCESS, are in-frame only. Not every clone is retained; where verified, under half of the shortfall comes from an unresolved V gene, and the cause of the rest is unknown. V and J calls and clone size follow that table, whereas D and trimming were derived from the DNA. This sample is represented by more than 850,000 clones; around 82% of them were singletons. The leading ten clones occupy more than 0.45% of the sample.

The sequencing input was memory CD4+ T cells from PBMCs. The cell subset or site label corresponds to: CD45RA-negative fraction. This receptor was taken from a man between 18 and 29 years old in good health. Some clones in this sample may be carry-over from other donors' samples.

For the CDR3, the sequence is CASSLSGLAGARDEQFF. The DNA is as follows: TGTGCCAGCAGCTTATCCGGACTAGCGGGAGCTAGGGATGAGCAGTTCTTC. This chain joins TRBV7-9 to TRBJ2-1, with 13 bases in between that match TRBD2. V loses 2 bases at its end and J loses 8 bases; junction bases beyond the gene matches: 9. CDR1 SEHNR and CDR2 FQNEAQ were looked up in the germline V gene (reference sequence). Taken from cysteine to phenylalanine, the CDR3 has 17 residues. The read is trimmed to its CDR3 DNA, 51 bases read in frame from base 1.